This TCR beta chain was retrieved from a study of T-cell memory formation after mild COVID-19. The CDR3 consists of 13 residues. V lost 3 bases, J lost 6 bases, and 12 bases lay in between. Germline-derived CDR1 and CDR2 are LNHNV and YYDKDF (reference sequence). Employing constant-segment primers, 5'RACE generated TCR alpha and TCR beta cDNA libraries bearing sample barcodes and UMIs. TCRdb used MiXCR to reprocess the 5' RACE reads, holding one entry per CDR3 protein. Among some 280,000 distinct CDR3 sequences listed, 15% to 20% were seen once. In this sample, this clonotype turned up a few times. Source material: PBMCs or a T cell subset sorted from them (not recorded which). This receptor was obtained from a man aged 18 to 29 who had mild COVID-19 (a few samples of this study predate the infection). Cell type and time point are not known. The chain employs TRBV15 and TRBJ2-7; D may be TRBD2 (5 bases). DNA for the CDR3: TGTGCCACCAGCAGCGCGGGCCAAGCCGAGCAGTACTTC. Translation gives CATSSAGQAEQYF.